The 17 T cell receptor beta chains below come from one sample, sequenced in a study of T cells in Graves' hyperthyroidism and ophthalmopathy. Researchers amplified the TCR beta CDR3 regions from RNA transcripts. Researchers ran a first-round RT-PCR on the TCR CDR3 using the HTBI primer set. MiXCR, run by TCRdb on the multiplex PCR reads, gives a single entry per CDR3 protein. In the table there are over 200,000 distinct CDR3 sequences, about 14% of which are singletons. The sequenced sample was blood. These receptors originate from a woman in her thirties or forties with Graves' hyperthyroidism that later progressed to Graves' ophthalmopathy.

The table lists this clonotype with many counts. The V gene is TRBV20-1, the J gene TRBJ2-5; 9 bases line up with TRBD2. Germline CDR1 reads DFQATT; CDR2 reads SNEGSKA (reference sequence). The CDR3 length is 15 residues. The V gene end was trimmed by 3 bases and the J gene end by 6 bases; junction bases not matched to a gene: 11. CDR3 sequence (DNA): TGCAGTGCTAGTCCATTGCGGGAGGGATTGAAGACCCAGTACTTC. Encoded protein: CSASPLREGLKTQYF.

This clonotype was observed many times. The chain uses TRBV28 and TRBJ2-7; possibly TRBD2 for D (7 bases). The CDR3 has 15 residues. Germline V gene data show CDR1 as MDHEN and CDR2 as SYDVKM. The V gene lost 8 bases and the J gene lost 4 bases, with 21 bases spanning the gap. CDR3 coding DNA: TGTGCCAGCGGTCGGGGGGCAGGGGCTCCTTACGAGCAGTACTTC. Translated: CASGRGAGAPYEQYF.

A few counts support this clonotype. The chain has TRBV3-1 and TRBJ2-7; D is uncertain. V was pared by 0 bases and J by 0 bases, with 9 bases between. Germline V gene lookup returns CDR1 LGHDT and CDR2 YNNKEL (reference sequence). This CDR3 region has 15 residues. In DNA form, the CDR3 reads TGTGCCAGCAGCCAAGATCGTGCATTCTCCTACGAGCAGTACTTC. Its translation: CASSQDRAFSYEQYF.

The table lists this clonotype with many counts. V gene TRBV6-1 combines with J gene TRBJ2-7; 12 bases agree with TRBD2. Germline trimming cut 7 bases from V and 6 bases from J; bases unmatched to any gene: 16. This CDR3 region has 17 residues. Germline V lookup: CDR1 MNHNS, CDR2 SASEGT. As DNA, the CDR3 is TGTGCCAGCAAACTAGCGGGAGGAATAAGTGCGTCGGCCGAGCAGTACTTC. Amino acid sequence: CASKLAGGISASAEQYF.

The V call is TRBV7-9, the J call TRBJ2-7, with a possible D match to TRBD1 (6 bases). The CDR3 consists of 15 residues. The V and J ends lost 2 bases and 0 bases respectively, with 11 bases between them. Germline assignment: CDR1 SEHNR and CDR2 FQNEAQ (reference sequence). As DNA, the CDR3 is TGTGCCAGCAGCTTACACCCGGACAGCTCCTACGAGCAGTACTTC. The encoded protein is CASSLHPDSSYEQYF.

This clonotype was detected ten times or more. The genes are TRBV12-3 or TRBV12-4 and TRBJ2-5, with D possibly called TRBD1 or TRBD2 (5 bases each). The germline V and J ends were trimmed by 6 bases and 4 bases, with 18 bases remaining between them. The CDR3 is 15 amino acids. CDR3 in amino acids: CASSLGTILGETQYF. The CDR3 nucleotides are TGTGCCAGCAGCCTCGGGACCATACTCGGAGAGACCCAGTACTTC.

This clonotype has a count of ten or more. The CDR3 nucleotides read TGTGCCAGCAGTCCCGGGGAAAGGACTAGCGGGATGGAGACCCAGTACTTC. The encoded protein is CASSPGERTSGMETQYF. The chain employs TRBV28 and TRBJ2-5; 12 positions match TRBD2. The germline gives CDR1 MDHEN, CDR2 SYDVKM. The CDR3 loop spans 17 amino acids. The ends lost 5 bases at V and 5 bases at J; junction bases unmatched: 12. Filled out from reference TRBV28 and TRBJ2-5, the complete variable domain reads DVKVTQSSRYLVKRTGEKVFLECVQDMDHENMFWYRQDPGLGLRLIYFSYDVKMKEKGDIPEGYSVSREKKERFSLILESASTNQTSMYLCASSPGERTSGMETQYFGPGTRLLVL.

The J gene is TRBJ1-2, the V gene TRBV15, with a tentative D call TRBD1 (5 bases). Germline assignment: CDR1 LNHNV and CDR2 YYDKDF (reference sequence). The CDR3 consists of 14 residues. Between the trimmed V and J ends, which lost 0 bases and 6 bases, there was a span of 11 bases. CDR3 DNA: TGTGCCACCAGCAGAGATATCACAGGTCATGGCTACACCTTC. Protein product: CATSRDITGHGYTF. The full variable domain, completed using reference TRBV15 and TRBJ1-2, is DAMVIQNPRYQVTQFGKPVTLSCSQTLNHNVMYWYQQKSSQAPKLLFHYYDKDFNNEADTPDNFQSRRPNTSFCFLDIRSPGLGDTAMYLCATSRDITGHGYTFGSGTRLTVV.

At least ten counts were recorded for this clonotype. The chain combines TRBV12-5 with TRBJ2-3; D may be TRBD1 or TRBD2 (5 bases each). Germline V gene sequence: CDR1 LGHNT, CDR2 FRNRAP. This CDR3 spans 16 amino acids. V was shortened by 1 base and J by 6 bases, with 17 bases between the two germline ends. For the CDR3, the DNA is TGTGCTAGTGGTTTGGCCCCCGGGACCACCACCGATACGCAGTATTTT. This encodes CASGLAPGTTTDTQYF.

CDR3 loop: CASSNGLAGYNEQFF. CDR3 sequence (DNA): TGTGCCAGCAGCAACGGACTAGCGGGCTACAATGAGCAGTTCTTC. The chain links TRBV6-1 to TRBJ2-1; TRBD2 agrees at 11 bases. In germline, CDR1 is MNHNS, CDR2 SASEGT. The CDR3 sequence is 15 residues long. V lost 6 bases to trimming and J lost 3 bases; unmatched junction nucleotides: 4.

This clonotype has at least ten counts. The chain links TRBV3-1 to TRBJ1-2; no reliable D call. The CDR3 spans 15 residues. Between the trimmed V and J ends, which lost 5 bases and 3 bases, there was a span of 16 bases. Germline CDR1 reads LGHDT; CDR2 reads YNNKEL (reference sequence). The CDR3 here is CASSSRSRPYYGYTF. The CDR3 DNA is TGTGCCAGCAGCTCAAGATCCCGACCGTACTATGGCTACACCTTC.

This clonotype has ten or more counts. The rearrangement links TRBV15 to TRBJ2-7; D is ambiguous. The ends were cut back, 0 bases at V and 2 bases at J, with 14 bases in the middle. Germline assignment: CDR1 LNHNV and CDR2 YYDKDF (reference sequence). This CDR3 has 16 residues. CDR3 amino acids: CATSREGNDPAYEQYF. The CDR3 DNA sequence: TGTGCCACCAGCAGAGAAGGCAACGACCCCGCCTACGAGCAGTACTTC.

In regard to this clonotype: Since a much larger clone is just one base distant, this may be a read error. The gene calls are TRBV20-1 and TRBJ2-1; D is uncertain. Germline V gene sequence: CDR1 DFQATT, CDR2 SNEGSKA (reference sequence). Trimming pared 3 bases from V and 10 bases from J, leaving 13 bases between. The CDR3 is made up of 12 amino acids. Here the CDR3 reads CSASYDAWEQFF. The CDR3 nucleotides are TGCAGTGCTAGCTACGACGCGTGGGAGCAGTTCTTC.

This clonotype was counted at least ten times. The genes are TRBV27 and TRBJ1-1; TRBD1 aligns across 9 bases. Looked up from germline, CDR1 is MNHEY and CDR2 is SMNVEV (reference sequence). V lost 4 bases and J lost 8; bases outside the gene matches: 11. The length of the CDR3 is 15 residues. Here the CDR3 reads CASSSIMGQGREAFF. CDR3 DNA sequence: TGTGCCAGCAGTTCGATAATGGGACAGGGCAGAGAAGCTTTCTTT.

Ten or more counts support this clonotype. This chain connects TRBV2 to TRBJ1-1, with TRBD1 matching over 8 bases. The CDR3 contains 13 residues. J lost 1 base, V lost 7 bases, and 2 bases had no gene match. Germline V gives CDR1 SNHLY, CDR2 FYNNEI. This CDR3 is CASIDRGNTEAFF. In DNA form, the CDR3 reads TGTGCCAGCATCGACAGGGGGAACACTGAAGCTTTCTTT.

V and J are TRBV19 and TRBJ2-1, with 8 bases identical to TRBD2. The germline V gene has CDR1 LNHDA and CDR2 SQIVND (reference sequence). V lost 3 bases, J lost 2 bases, and 6 bases stayed unmatched. This CDR3 region has 16 residues. CDR3 bases: TGTGCCAGTAGTATCCCGGTAGCGGGGCCCTACAATGAGCAGTTCTTC. This gives the protein CASSIPVAGPYNEQFF.

This clonotype has a count of ten or more. The chain combines TRBV19 with TRBJ2-1; the D is unclear. The CDR3 spans 15 residues. V was clipped by 4 bases and J by 6 bases, with 16 bases between them. Germline CDR1 reads LNHDA; CDR2 reads SQIVND (reference sequence). CDR3 DNA: TGTGCCAGTAGTAAAGACACCATGAACAGCAATGAGCAGTTCTTC. Its protein is CASSKDTMNSNEQFF.